This is a list of T cell receptor beta chains from one sample in a study of spatial heterogeneity in lung cancer. TCRdb passed the 5' RACE reads through MiXCR, listing each CDR3 protein once. Altogether roughly 2,600 distinct CDR3 sequences are present, 5.8% being singletons, with the ten largest covering around a tenth. The specimen was lung tumor tissue, collected at surgery. These receptors all stem from a male donor with early-stage non-small cell lung cancer. CDR3s include the opening cysteine and the closing phenylalanine or tryptophan. A D gene is named only where the DNA matches it firmly. Size is stated for part of the rows, as once, few or many counts, or as a class when the clone is expanded.

V gene,D gene,J gene,clone size,CDR3 protein,CDR3 DNA
TRBV5-1,TRBD1,TRBJ2-3,medium-sized,CASSLNRGQTDTQYF,TGCGCCAGCAGCCTAAACAGGGGGCAGACAGATACGCAGTATTTT
TRBV6-2/TRBV6-3,NA,TRBJ2-1,medium-sized,CASRYQIFTNEQFF,TGTGCCAGCAGATACCAGATTTTCACCAATGAGCAGTTCTTC
TRBV29-1,NA,TRBJ1-1,NA,CSPERGMNTEAFF,TGCAGCCCCGAGCGGGGAATGAACACTGAAGCTTTCTTT
TRBV7-1,NA,TRBJ2-1,many,CASSSGPYSLGREFYNEQFF,TGTGCCAGCAGCTCAGGGCCCTATAGCTTGGGGCGGGAATTCTACAATGAGCAGTTCTTC
TRBV15,NA,TRBJ2-5,few,CATSISAGETQYF,TGTGCCACCAGCATCTCGGCGGGAGAGACCCAGTACTTC
TRBV20-1,NA,TRBJ2-7,medium-sized,CSARLGLFSYEQYF,TGCAGTGCTAGATTGGGACTCTTCTCCTACGAGCAGTACTTC
TRBV12-5,NA,TRBJ2-5,NA,CASGLVLGGTQYF,TGTGCTAGTGGTTTGGTACTTGGAGGGACCCAGTACTTC
TRBV27,NA,TRBJ2-4,medium-sized,CASSPPLRLGVNIQYF,TGTGCCAGCAGTCCCCCGCTTCGTCTAGGGGTCAACATTCAGTACTTC
TRBV20-1,TRBD2,TRBJ2-3,large,CSARLAGLNTQYF,TGCAGTGCTAGACTAGCGGGATTGAATACGCAGTATTTT
TRBV20-1,NA,TRBJ2-5,large,CSAVPLGLRQETQYF,TGCAGTGCCGTCCCTCTAGGATTGCGACAAGAGACCCAGTACTTC
TRBV28,NA,TRBJ1-4,large,CASSHRDTYEKLFF,TGTGCCAGCAGTCACCGGGACACCTATGAAAAACTGTTTTTT
TRBV18,TRBD1,TRBJ2-1,few,CASSTKSGTGDRYNEQFF,TGTGCCAGCTCAACGAAATCCGGGACAGGGGATCGGTACAATGAGCAGTTCTTC
TRBV9,TRBD1,TRBJ2-1,medium-sized,CASSLHSEDRAYNEQFF,TGTGCCAGCAGCCTCCACTCGGAGGACAGGGCCTACAATGAGCAGTTCTTC
TRBV5-5,TRBD2,TRBJ2-7,medium-sized,CASSLGTSGSLYEQYF,TGTGCCAGCAGCTTGGGGACTAGCGGGAGTCTCTACGAGCAGTACTTC
TRBV2,TRBD1,TRBJ2-7,NA,CASSETGQATYEQYF,TGTGCCAGCAGTGAAACAGGACAGGCCACTTACGAGCAGTACTTC
TRBV7-8,NA,TRBJ2-5,medium-sized,CASSRLDLETQYF,TGTGCCAGCAGTCGTCTCGATTTAGAGACCCAGTACTTC
TRBV20-1,NA,TRBJ2-7,medium-sized,CSAIDTRGPYEQYF,TGCAGTGCTATCGACACCCGAGGGCCCTACGAGCAGTACTTC
TRBV5-1,NA,TRBJ2-3,medium-sized,CASSLFLADTQYF,TGCGCCAGCAGCTTGTTCCTAGCAGATACGCAGTATTTT
TRBV11-2,TRBD2,TRBJ2-4,medium-sized,CASSSPLGGNIQYF,TGTGCCAGCAGCTCCCCCCTGGGAGGGAACATTCAGTACTTC
TRBV11-2,TRBD2,TRBJ2-3,many,CASSRRAGGATPTDTQYF,TGTGCCAGCAGCCGCAGGGCGGGAGGAGCCACCCCCACAGATACGCAGTATTTT
TRBV5-1,NA,TRBJ2-1,many,CASSLGLNYNEQFF,TGCGCCAGCAGCTTGGGTCTGAACTACAATGAGCAGTTCTTC
TRBV29-1,TRBD2,TRBJ2-5,medium-sized,CSVRGLAGVVETQYF,TGCAGCGTTAGAGGACTAGCGGGAGTTGTGGAGACCCAGTACTTC
TRBV7-9,TRBD2,TRBJ2-2,medium-sized,CASSREGVVVNTGELFF,TGTGCCAGCAGCCGGGAGGGCGTAGTGGTGAACACCGGGGAGCTGTTTTTT
TRBV30,NA,TRBJ1-1,medium-sized,CAWSAHDTEAFF,TGTGCCTGGAGTGCCCATGACACTGAAGCTTTCTTT
TRBV5-1,NA,TRBJ2-2,few,CASRRATNTGELFF,TGCGCCAGTCGGAGGGCTACGAACACCGGGGAGCTGTTTTTT
TRBV6-4,TRBD1,TRBJ2-2,medium-sized,CASSEAGGIGELFF,TGTGCCAGCAGTGAGGCAGGGGGCATCGGGGAGCTGTTTTTT
TRBV29-1,NA,TRBJ2-3,medium-sized,CSVAYWADTQYF,TGCAGCGTTGCTTACTGGGCTGATACGCAGTATTTT
TRBV5-1,TRBD1,TRBJ1-1,large,CARTGWGTEAFF,TGCGCCAGGACAGGGTGGGGCACTGAAGCTTTCTTT
TRBV6-2/TRBV6-3,TRBD1,TRBJ2-7,medium-sized,CASSTTDRVAKQYF,TGTGCCAGCAGTACCACGGACAGGGTGGCAAAGCAGTACTTC
TRBV9,NA,TRBJ1-2,medium-sized,CASSLYEGTVPWGYTF,TGTGCCAGCAGCCTTTACGAGGGGACCGTGCCTTGGGGCTACACCTTC
TRBV20-1,NA,TRBJ2-2,large,CSANRLTGEAGELFF,TGCAGTGCTAACCGTCTAACAGGGGAGGCCGGGGAGCTGTTTTTT
TRBV6-5,TRBD2,TRBJ2-7,NA,CASRTSGTYYEQYF,TGTGCCAGCAGAACTAGCGGGACCTACTACGAGCAGTACTTC
TRBV5-1,NA,TRBJ2-5,medium-sized,CASSLASGRQETQYF,TGCGCCAGCAGCTTGGCCTCCGGGAGACAAGAGACCCAGTACTTC
TRBV7-8,NA,TRBJ2-3,few,CASSLPDTQYF,TGTGCCAGCAGCTTACCAGATACGCAGTATTTT